The 28 T cell receptor beta chains below all came from one sample that was sequenced in a study of cytomegalovirus exposure and HLA in healthy donors. The PCR contained 60 Vbeta and 13 Jbeta primers. Assay: immunoSEQ multiplex PCR; the TCRdb copy retains only in-frame clones and omits some. This table holds roughly 190,000 clones, about three quarters found once. Sequencing input: PBMCs. The receptor set was obtained from a woman aged 40 to 50 in good health and CMV-seronegative.

The chain employs TRBV4-3 and TRBJ2-5, with 9 bases that match TRBD2. The CDR3 has 20 amino acids. Germline assignment: CDR1 LGHNA and CDR2 YSLEER. The junction had 19 bases not matched to a gene; V was cut back by 0 bases and J by 5 bases. CDR3 loop: CASSQDSPGGAGGFGETQYF. CDR3 DNA: TGCGCCAGCAGCCAAGATTCCCCCGGTGGAGCGGGGGGCTTCGGGGAGACCCAGTACTTC.

Written as DNA, the CDR3 is TGTGCCAGTAGTCGGGGACTGGACTACGAGCAGTACTTC. It encodes CASSRGLDYEQYF. The V and J genes are TRBV19 and TRBJ2-7; D possibly corresponds to TRBD2 (6 bases). Trimming pared 5 bases from V and 3 bases from J, leaving 11 bases between. Germline V gene lookup returns CDR1 LNHDA and CDR2 SQIVND (reference sequence). The CDR3 sequence is 13 residues long.

J is TRBJ2-7 and V is TRBV27; the D gene is possibly TRBD2 (7 bases). The germline CDR1 and CDR2 sequences are MNHEY and SMNVEV (reference sequence). The V gene lost 2 bases and the J gene lost 3 bases, with 14 bases spanning the gap. This CDR3 contains 15 residues. The CDR3 region is CASSLRGAGLYEQYF. The DNA for the CDR3 is TGTGCCAGCAGTTTACGGGGGGCAGGACTCTACGAGCAGTACTTC.

In its sample, this clone was seen a few times. The V gene is TRBV10-1, the J gene TRBJ2-7, with 9 positions matching TRBD1. The CDR3 loop spans 12 amino acids. Germline V gene lookup returns CDR1 WNHNN and CDR2 SYGVQD (reference sequence). CDR3 region: CASSGRRTGVKV. The CDR3 DNA reads TGCGCCAGCAGTGGAAGGCGGACAGGGGTAAAGGTC.

The sample holds one count of this clone. The genes are TRBV6-1 and TRBJ2-1; D may be TRBD2 (5 bases). Germline loops: CDR1 MNHNS, CDR2 SASEGT. CDR3 length: 13 residues. Trimming took off 7 bases at V and 7 bases at J, with 14 bases between the two ends. CDR3 coding DNA: TGTGCCAGCACAACTAGGGCCGGGAATGAGCAGTTCTTC. It translates to CASTTRAGNEQFF.

The rearrangement uses TRBV5-8 and TRBJ1-1, with D uncertain. V was clipped by 0 bases and J by 2 bases, with 11 bases between them. The CDR3 runs 15 residues. The germline CDR1 and CDR2 sequences are SGHTS and YDEGEE. The chain's CDR3 is CASSLEPTPNTEAFF. In DNA form, the CDR3 reads TGTGCCAGCAGCTTGGAACCAACACCCAACACTGAAGCTTTCTTT.

This clone was detected only a few times. V and J are TRBV9 and TRBJ2-7; 8 bases are shared with TRBD2. Germline assignment: CDR1 SGDLS and CDR2 YYNGEE. The CDR3 covers 14 residues. Germline trimming cut 0 bases from V and 7 bases from J; bases unmatched to any gene: 6. The CDR3 DNA sequence: TGTGCCAGCAGCGTAGACGGGAGGGCCGGTGAGCAGTACTTC. Protein product: CASSVDGRAGEQYF. The full variable domain, completed using reference TRBV9 and TRBJ2-7, is DSGVTQTPKHLITATGQRVTLRCSPRSGDLSVYWYQQSLDQGLQFLIQYYNGEERAKGNILERFSAQQFPDLHSELNLSSLELGDSALYFCASSVDGRAGEQYFGPGTRLTVT.

The chain combines TRBV29-1 with TRBJ2-6, with TRBD1 matching 7 bases. From germline, CDR1 is SQVTM and CDR2 ANQGSEA. Trimming took 6 bases from V and 0 from J; bases not matched to a gene: 8. CDR3 length: 16 residues. This CDR3 is CSVFGTESSGANVLTF. CDR3 coding DNA: TGCAGCGTATTCGGGACAGAGTCCTCTGGGGCCAACGTCCTGACTTTC.

The rearrangement joins TRBV10-3 to TRBJ1-2; 10 bases align to TRBD1. The CDR3 loop spans 15 amino acids. In germline, CDR1 is ENHRY, CDR2 SYGVKD. V lost 0 bases to trimming and J lost 2 bases; unmatched junction nucleotides: 0. The CDR3 protein is CAISESTGGNYGYTF. CDR3 nucleotides: TGTGCCATCAGTGAGTCGACAGGGGGCAACTATGGCTACACCTTC.

The count of this clone is one. The chain recombines TRBV6-6 with TRBJ2-5; possibly TRBD2 for D (6 bases). V was clipped by 7 bases and J by 11 bases, with 23 bases between them. CDR1 and CDR2 from the germline V gene are MNHNY and SVGAGI (reference sequence). The CDR3 covers 14 residues. Written as DNA, the CDR3 is TGTGCCAGCAATAGGGACTCACTGGGGGAAGAGCAGTACTTC. It is translated as CASNRDSLGEEQYF.

This clone showed up just once. The chain links TRBV11-3 to TRBJ2-7; unclear D gene. Germline CDR1 reads SGHNT; CDR2 reads YENEEA. Trimming removed 2 bases from V and 0 bases from J, with 8 bases in between. The CDR3 is 14 amino acids. CDR3 sequence (DNA): TGTGCCAGCAGCTTACTATCGGTCTCCTACGAGCAGTACTTC. It codes for CASSLLSVSYEQYF.

The chain joins TRBV10-1 to TRBJ2-7, with a tentative D call TRBD1 (6 bases). This CDR3 has 15 amino acids. The V end lost 0 bases, the J end lost 3 bases, and 12 bases lay between the germline ends. Germline V lookup: CDR1 WNHNN, CDR2 SYGVQD (reference sequence). CDR3 amino acids: CASSESGGTDYEQYF. The CDR3 coding sequence is TGCGCCAGCAGTGAGTCTGGGGGCACCGACTACGAGCAGTACTTC.

This rearrangement joins TRBV6-1 to TRBJ2-3, with 7 bases fitting TRBD2. After removal of 0 bases from V and 1 base from J, the junction contained 7 bases not matched to a gene. This CDR3 is 17 amino acids long. Germline-derived CDR1 and CDR2 are MNHNS and SASEGT. The CDR3 loop is CASSEALRAGGTDTQYF. For the CDR3, the DNA is TGTGCCAGCAGTGAAGCCCTTAGGGCGGGAGGCACAGATACGCAGTATTTT.

This chain uses TRBV10-3 with TRBJ1-1; 7 bases agree with TRBD1. The CDR3 is 14 residues long. V lost 10 bases, J lost 3 bases, and 11 bases stayed unmatched. CDR1 is ENHRY and CDR2 is SYGVKD in the germline V gene. The CDR3 sequence: CATRRDSPHTEAFF. The DNA for the CDR3 is TGTGCCACGAGGCGGGACAGCCCACACACTGAAGCTTTCTTT.

This clone came up once. The V gene is TRBV5-1, the J gene TRBJ2-6, with 8 bases lining up with TRBD1. The CDR3 loop spans 18 amino acids. V dropped 4 bases and J dropped 3; count of bases not matched to a gene: 12. The germline V gene has CDR1 SGHRS and CDR2 YFSETQ. CDR3 residues: CASSLTPGGVGGANVLTF. The CDR3 region has the DNA TGCGCCAGCAGCCTCACCCCAGGGGGCGTGGGTGGGGCCAACGTCCTGACTTTC.

A note on this clone: The same CDR3 arises from other DNA sequences in this sample as well. This chain joins TRBV2 and TRBJ1-1, with D perhaps matching TRBD1 (5 bases). Trimming removed 3 bases at V and 2 bases at J, with 7 bases between. Germline V lookup: CDR1 SNHLY, CDR2 FYNNEI. The CDR3 sequence is 13 residues long. CDR3 loop: CASSEGGNTEAFF. CDR3 bases: TGTGCCAGCAGTGAGGGGGGTAACACTGAAGCTTTCTTT.

The chain has TRBV9 and TRBJ2-5; D gene uncertain. The CDR3 contains 14 residues. V was trimmed by 0 bases and J by 5 bases, leaving 11 bases between them. The germline CDR1 and CDR2 sequences are SGDLS and YYNGEE. The CDR3 region has the DNA TGTGCCAGCAGCGTAGGCCCAAGCCGCGAGACCCAGTACTTC. It codes for CASSVGPSRETQYF.

The genes are TRBV2 and TRBJ1-3; TRBD1 agrees at 10 bases. The V gene end was trimmed by 6 bases and the J gene end by 4 bases; junction bases not matched to a gene: 24. Germline V gene lookup returns CDR1 SNHLY and CDR2 FYNNEI. The CDR3 covers 21 residues. CDR3 loop: CASRILRGGTGAHNGGNTIYF. The CDR3 DNA sequence: TGTGCCAGCAGGATCCTTCGGGGGGGGACAGGGGCCCACAACGGAGGAAACACCATATATTTT.

Regarding this clone: The germline gene is not matched at one end of the junction; a read error may be the cause. This sequence joins TRBV20-1 and TRBJ1-2; D remains unclear. Germline CDR1 is DFQATT and CDR2 is SNEGSKA (reference sequence). This CDR3 has 8 residues. The CDR3 sequence: CSASYGFF. The CDR3 coding sequence is TGCAGTGCTAGCTACGGGTTTTTC.

The chain combines TRBV6-1 with TRBJ2-1; D is uncertain. The CDR3 has 14 residues. Trimming removed 5 bases from V and 8 bases from J, with 16 bases in between. CDR1 and CDR2 (germline): MNHNS, SASEGT. CDR3 sequence reads: CASSIQLVQDEQFF. The CDR3 DNA follows: TGTGCCAGCAGTATCCAGCTGGTCCAGGATGAGCAGTTCTTC.

The V gene is TRBV19, the J gene TRBJ2-1; TRBD2 matches at 10 bases. The junction had 6 bases not matched to a gene; V was cut back by 6 bases and J by 4 bases. The CDR3 loop spans 15 amino acids. Germline lookup yields CDR1 LNHDA and CDR2 SQIVND (reference sequence). The CDR3 reads CASSRLAGNYNEQFF. CDR3 bases: TGTGCCAGTAGCAGACTAGCGGGCAATTACAATGAGCAGTTCTTC.

This clone was recorded only once. The DNA of the CDR3 is TGTGCCAGCAGACCCGGGACTAGCGGGAGGGAGGGGTTGCACAATGAGCAGTTCTTC. Translation gives CASRPGTSGREGLHNEQFF. The chain employs TRBV11-3 and TRBJ2-1; TRBD2 aligns across 16 bases. Trimming removed 6 bases from V and 5 bases from J; junction bases left unmatched: 13. The germline gives CDR1 SGHNT, CDR2 YENEEA. The CDR3 loop spans 19 amino acids.

The rearrangement links TRBV7-9 to TRBJ1-1; TRBD1 agrees at 7 bases. The CDR3 covers 15 residues. V gave up 5 bases and J gave up 3 bases; unmatched junction bases: 9. Germline-derived CDR1 and CDR2 are SEHNR and FQNEAQ (reference sequence). The CDR3 nucleotides are TGTGCCAGCAGCCACACAGGGGTCGTGGACACTGAAGCTTTCTTT. It specifies CASSHTGVVDTEAFF.

The rearrangement joins TRBV10-3 to TRBJ2-3, with 12 bases lining up with TRBD2. The CDR3 contains 15 residues. V was pared by 7 bases and J by 4 bases, with 6 bases of the junction left unmatched. Germline V gene sequence: CDR1 ENHRY, CDR2 SYGVKD. The CDR3 sequence is CAITPTSGSSDTQYF. CDR3 coding DNA: TGTGCCATCACTCCGACTAGCGGGAGTTCAGATACGCAGTATTTT.

The chain is built from TRBV5-1 and TRBJ2-2, with D maybe TRBD1 (6 bases). This CDR3 has 14 amino acids. Germline-derived CDR1 and CDR2 are SGHRS and YFSETQ. Between the trimmed V and J ends, which lost 0 bases and 6 bases, there was a span of 9 bases. The CDR3 region is CASSLVQGPGELFF. The DNA for the CDR3 is TGCGCCAGCAGCTTGGTCCAGGGGCCCGGGGAGCTGTTTTTT.

Comment on this clone: Its ends do not fully match the called genes, so a read error is possible. The chain links TRBV7-2 to TRBJ2-1, with TRBD2 as a possible D gene (5 bases). The CDR3 contains 14 residues. The germline V gene has CDR1 SGHTA and CDR2 FQGNSA. CDR3 amino acids: CASSLVMAASEEVF. The CDR3 nucleotides read TGTGCCAGCAGCTTAGTCATGGCGGCCAGCGAGGAGGTCTTC.

This chain connects TRBV10-3 to TRBJ2-3; 8 bases fit TRBD2. Germline V gene sequence: CDR1 ENHRY, CDR2 SYGVKD. Trimming took 6 bases from V and 0 from J; bases not matched to a gene: 5. There are 15 residues in the CDR3. The CDR3, as DNA: TGTGCCATCAGGATAGGGACTAGAAGCACAGATACGCAGTATTTT. Translating gives CAIRIGTRSTDTQYF.

The V and J genes are TRBV10-3 and TRBJ2-3, with TRBD1 matching 9 bases. Germline trimming cut 3 bases from V and 4 bases from J; bases unmatched to any gene: 5. The CDR3 sequence is 15 residues long. Germline V gives CDR1 ENHRY, CDR2 SYGVKD. The CDR3 nucleotides read TGTGCCATCAGTGAACGGGACAGGGTGCCAGATACGCAGTATTTT. It specifies CAISERDRVPDTQYF.